Sequencing of this T cell receptor (beta chain) was carried out in a study of T-cell memory formation after mild COVID-19. Study-level information: Largely, TCR clusters stayed within a single donor.

Comments on this clonotype: Its antigen remains unknown.

Regarding the study as a whole: Confirmation was lacking for SARS-CoV-2 specificity of second-wave clones that peaked on day 37. The appearance of some responding clones in pre-infection memory suggested that cross-reactive memory joined.

TCRdb reanalysed the 5' RACE reads using MiXCR and keeps one entry per CDR3 protein. The sample lists 210,000 or so distinct CDR3 sequences; approximately 20% were seen once. From germline, CDR1 is SGHTA and CDR2 FQGTGA. Trimming at V came to 6 bases and at J to 4 bases, leaving 8 bases not matched to a gene. The CDR3 loop spans 15 amino acids. Material for sequencing was PBMCs or a T cell subset sorted from them (not recorded which). The V call is TRBV7-3, the J call TRBJ2-2, with 7 bases aligning to TRBD1. The sequence was obtained from an adult woman who had mild COVID-19 (a few samples of this study predate the infection). Cell type and time point are not known. CDR3 DNA sequence: TGTGCCAGCAGGGCCGGTTCAGGGGGCACCGGGGAGCTGTTTTTT. This codes for CASRAGSGGTGELFF. The whole variable domain, filled in from reference TRBV7-3 and TRBJ2-2, reads GAGVSQTPSNKVTEKGKYVELRCDPISGHTALYWYRQSLGQGPEFLIYFQGTGAADDSGLPNDRFFAVRPEGSVSTLKIQRTERGDSAVYLCASRAGSGGTGELFFGEGSRLTVL.